Below, 21 T cell receptor beta chains from the same sample are listed, as sequenced in a study of human T cells and chemical hapten exposure. The time point is: pre-sensitization, week 0. Treatment specified: therapeutic diphenylcyclopropenone sensitization with weekly scalp DPC. TCRdb re-analysed the RACE reads in MiXCR, keeping a single row per CDR3 protein. The sample comprises about 380,000 distinct CDR3 sequences, roughly 5.3% of which are singletons, and 2.6% rests with the top ten. The sample was whole blood, taken in connection with sensitization to the hapten diphenylcyclopropenone (DPC). Receptors originate from a woman aged 50 to 60 with alopecia areata. Some clones in this sample may be carry-over from other donors' samples.

The chain is built from TRBV12-3 or TRBV12-4 and TRBJ1-1; 7 nucleotides line up with TRBD1. The CDR3 totals 15 residues. After removal of 6 bases from V and 1 base from J, the junction contained 8 bases not matched to a gene. CDR3 DNA sequence: TGTGCCAGCAGGATCGCAGGGGGGAAGAACACTGAAGCTTTCTTT. Translating gives CASRIAGGKNTEAFF.

This clonotype was detected ten times or more. The chain combines TRBV25-1 with TRBJ2-7; weak D call: TRBD1 (5 bases). This CDR3 spans 15 amino acids. Trimming took 3 bases from V and 2 from J, leaving 14 bases between them. CDR1 and CDR2 (germline): MGHDK, SYGVNS. The CDR3 sequence is CASSEGRIRPYEQYF. CDR3 nucleotide sequence: TGTGCCAGCAGTGAGGGGCGGATAAGACCCTACGAGCAGTACTTC.

This clonotype showed up just a few times. The genes are TRBV6-2 or TRBV6-3 and TRBJ1-4; 9 bases agree with TRBD1. Germline lookup yields CDR1 MNHEY and CDR2 SVGEGT. V was clipped by 8 bases and J by 11 bases; unmatched bases: 3. The CDR3 runs to 11 residues. The CDR3 protein is CASGQGRKLFF. In nucleotides, the CDR3 is TGTGCCAGCGGACAGGGGAGGAAACTGTTTTTT.

In this sample, this clonotype turned up many times. The CDR3 DNA reads TGTGCCAGCAGCGTAGGTAGCGGGGTGCCCGGAGATACGCAGTATTTT. Its protein is CASSVGSGVPGDTQYF. The genes are TRBV9 and TRBJ2-3; 8 bases are a match to TRBD2. CDR3 length equals 16 residues. Germline CDR1 and CDR2: SGDLS and YYNGEE. J was trimmed by 5 bases and V by 0 bases; bases with no gene match: 8.

This clonotype occurred many times. The chain is built from TRBV20-1 and TRBJ1-2, with TRBD1 as a possible D gene (5 bases). Germline CDR1 is DFQATT and CDR2 is SNEGSKA (reference sequence). Trimming removed 0 bases at V and 8 bases at J, with 10 bases between. CDR3 length equals 12 residues. The CDR3 loop reads CSARDRGGGYTF. DNA for the CDR3: TGCAGTGCTAGAGATAGGGGAGGAGGCTACACCTTC.

The chain carries TRBV10-2 and TRBJ1-5; D is possibly TRBD1 (5 bases). The CDR3 extends over 14 amino acids. The V and J ends lost 5 bases and 2 bases respectively, with 10 bases between them. CDR1 is WSHSY, CDR2 SAAADI, per germline. CDR3 sequence (DNA): TGCGCCAGCAGTCGGGACGTGGGCAATCAGCCCCAGCATTTT. Its protein is CASSRDVGNQPQHF.

The chain uses TRBV27 and TRBJ1-2, with TRBD1 matching 9 bases. Germline V gene sequence: CDR1 MNHEY, CDR2 SMNVEV (reference sequence). With 5 bases clipped from V and 8 bases from J, the junction kept 9 bases outside the gene matches. The CDR3 has 14 amino acids. In nucleotides, the CDR3 is TGTGCCAGCAGTGAGACTGGGACAGGGAGGGGCTACACCTTC. It translates to CASSETGTGRGYTF.

The CDR3 protein is CASSEWRVALGQGGYGYTF. Here the CDR3 DNA reads TGTGCCAGCAGTGAGTGGAGAGTCGCTCTGGGACAGGGCGGCTATGGCTACACCTTC. This chain joins TRBV6-1 and TRBJ1-2, with 9 bases aligning to TRBD1. The CDR3 has 19 amino acids. The V segment lost 3 bases and the J segment 4 bases; nucleotides outside the gene matches: 18. Germline CDR1 and CDR2: MNHNS and SASEGT.

The rearrangement links TRBV7-9 to TRBJ1-4; maybe TRBD1 (6 bases). V lost 5 bases to trimming and J lost 6 bases, with 13 bases between them. The CDR3 has 14 residues. Germline assignment: CDR1 SEHNR and CDR2 FQNEAQ (reference sequence). In DNA, the CDR3 is TGTGCCAGCAGCCAAGGGGGGACCCATGAAAAACTGTTTTTT. This gives the protein CASSQGGTHEKLFF.

The table lists this clonotype with many counts. The rearrangement uses TRBV5-1 and TRBJ1-5; 8 positions agree with TRBD1. Germline-derived CDR1 and CDR2 are SGHRS and YFSETQ. The J segment lost 3 bases and the V segment lost 1 base, leaving 3 bases of the junction unmatched. The CDR3 contains 15 residues. CDR3 sequence reads: CASSLFRGPNQPQHF. CDR3 in DNA: TGCGCCAGCAGCTTGTTCAGGGGGCCCAATCAGCCCCAGCATTTT. The full variable domain, completed using reference TRBV5-1 and TRBJ1-5, is KAGVTQTPRYLIKTRGQQVTLSCSPISGHRSVSWYQQTPGQGLQFLFEYFSETQRNKGNFPGRFSGRQFSNSRSEMNVSTLELGDSALYLCASSLFRGPNQPQHFGDGTRLSIL.

This clonotype was detected ten times or more. The chain joins TRBV3-1 to TRBJ2-1; D not resolved. V lost 4 bases to trimming and J lost 6 bases, with 13 bases between them. This CDR3 has 14 residues. Germline V CDR1 and CDR2: LGHDT, YNNKEL (reference sequence). The CDR3 loop reads CASSLLTGRNEQFF. The CDR3 DNA is TGTGCCAGCAGCCTCCTAACCGGCCGCAATGAGCAGTTCTTC.

The table lists this clonotype with a few counts. The rearrangement links TRBV4-3 to TRBJ1-3; no clear D gene. The CDR3 runs 17 residues. Germline lookup yields CDR1 LGHNA and CDR2 YSLEER. The ends were cut back, 1 base at V and 2 bases at J, with 15 bases in the middle. The CDR3 loop reads CASSQGVAGTPGNTIYF. CDR3 nucleotide sequence: TGCGCCAGCAGCCAAGGGGTGGCCGGTACTCCTGGAAACACCATATATTTT.

The chain is built from TRBV6-5 and TRBJ1-1, with a weak D call TRBD1 (6 bases). CDR1 is MNHEY and CDR2 is SVGAGI in the germline V gene. Trimming took 0 bases from V and 7 from J, leaving 9 bases between them. The CDR3 is 13 residues long. CDR3 bases: TGTGCCAGCAGTTACTCGGACAGCAATGAAGCTTTCTTT. Protein product: CASSYSDSNEAFF.

In its sample, this clonotype was seen many times. The chain links TRBV28 to TRBJ2-1; no clear D gene. V was cut by 8 bases and J by 7 bases, with 9 bases left in between. Germline V gene sequence: CDR1 MDHEN, CDR2 SYDVKM. This CDR3 spans 11 amino acids. In nucleotides, the CDR3 is TGTGCCAGCGGGGTCAGAAATGAGCAGTTCTTC. It yields the protein CASGVRNEQFF. Full variable domain (remainder filled in from reference TRBV28 and TRBJ2-1): DVKVTQSSRYLVKRTGEKVFLECVQDMDHENMFWYRQDPGLGLRLIYFSYDVKMKEKGDIPEGYSVSREKKERFSLILESASTNQTSMYLCASGVRNEQFFGPGTRLTVL.

The rearrangement joins TRBV5-1 to TRBJ2-1; no reliable D call. This CDR3 region has 17 residues. The germline V and J ends were trimmed by 4 bases and 0 bases, with 17 bases remaining between them. Germline CDR1 SGHRS, CDR2 YFSETQ. The CDR3: CASSPRNPLSSYNEQFF. The CDR3 bases are TGCGCCAGCAGCCCCAGAAATCCCCTGAGCTCCTACAATGAGCAGTTCTTC.

The chain employs TRBV5-1 and TRBJ2-5; 7 positions match TRBD1. This CDR3 comprises 15 residues. V lost 3 bases, J lost 1 base, and 6 bases stayed unmatched. Germline CDR1 reads SGHRS; CDR2 reads YFSETQ. The CDR3 DNA reads as TGCGCCAGCAGCTCTCCGGGACAGCTCCAAGAGACCCAGTACTTC. It codes for CASSSPGQLQETQYF.

This clonotype was observed a handful of times. Here the CDR3 reads CASSQETNQGWNEQFF. CDR3 bases: TGCGCCAGCAGCCAAGAAACAAACCAGGGGTGGAATGAGCAGTTCTTC. The chain combines TRBV4-3 with TRBJ2-1, with D perhaps matching TRBD1 (6 bases). This CDR3 is built from 16 residues. Germline CDR1 and CDR2: LGHNA and YSLEER. Trimming removed 0 bases from V and 7 bases from J, with 16 bases in between.

This clonotype was seen a handful of times. The CDR3: CASRFPQDRTAFF. CDR3 coding DNA: TGTGCCAGCAGATTTCCTCAGGACAGGACGGCTTTCTTT. The rearrangement joins TRBV6-5 to TRBJ1-1; 7 positions match TRBD1. This CDR3 has 13 amino acids. Trimming at V came to 6 bases and at J to 11 bases, leaving 12 bases not matched to a gene. Germline CDR1 and CDR2: MNHEY and SVGAGI.

The table lists this clonotype with many counts. The chain has TRBV6-5 and TRBJ2-1, with D tentatively TRBD1 or TRBD2 (5 bases each). Per the germline V gene, CDR1 is MNHEY and CDR2 is SVGAGI. CDR3 length equals 14 residues. V lost 2 bases, J lost 8 bases, and 13 bases lay in between. The DNA for the CDR3 is TGTGCCAGCAGTTACGTCGAGGGGTGGTATGAGCAGTTCTTC. It is translated as CASSYVEGWYEQFF.

This clonotype was seen a few times. The rearrangement links TRBV2 to TRBJ2-7, with TRBD1 identical over 8 bases. This CDR3 is built from 14 residues. Germline loops: CDR1 SNHLY, CDR2 FYNNEI. Germline trimming cut 10 bases from V and 2 bases from J; bases unmatched to any gene: 10. For the CDR3, the DNA is TGTGCCACGCGGTCCTCGGACAGGGCCTACGAGCAGTACTTC. The encoded protein is CATRSSDRAYEQYF.

This clonotype has a count of ten or more. The chain couples TRBV27 to TRBJ2-3, with D perhaps matching TRBD1 (5 bases). V lost 3 bases to trimming and J lost 1 base, with 8 bases between them. Germline V gives CDR1 MNHEY, CDR2 SMNVEV (reference sequence). The CDR3 loop spans 14 amino acids. CDR3 in amino acids: CASSLGQRTDTQYF. The DNA for the CDR3 is TGTGCCAGCAGTTTGGGGCAGCGCACAGATACGCAGTATTTT.